Presented here are 10 T cell receptor beta chains from one specimen sequenced in a study of PD-L1 blockade in urothelial cancer. Measured with immunoSEQ multiplex PCR; TCRdb has only the in-frame clones, and not every one. The repertoire consists of tens of thousands of clones, with about 88% occurring once and the leading ten covering roughly 2.5%. Described time point: peripheral blood 6 weeks after treatment start. The material was PBMCs, obtained around atezolizumab (anti-PD-L1) treatment. The source is a man aged 60 to 75 with urothelial cancer.

This clone was observed a few times. V gene TRBV30 combines with J gene TRBJ1-5, with a possible D match to TRBD1 (5 bases). V was shortened by 2 bases and J by 0 bases, with 17 bases between the two germline ends. Germline V gene sequence: CDR1 GTSNPN, CDR2 SVGIG (reference sequence). This CDR3 has 17 amino acids. Written as DNA, the CDR3 is TGTGCCTGGAGTTTAAGAGGAGGGGCCCCTAGCAATCAGCCCCAGCATTTT. Translated, it gives CAWSLRGGAPSNQPQHF.

This chain connects TRBV6-5 to TRBJ2-7; 10 bases agree with TRBD1. The CDR3 covers 14 residues. Germline CDR1 and CDR2: MNHEY and SVGAGI. V lost 6 bases and J lost 4; bases outside the gene matches: 6. The CDR3 spells CASRGPGQGYEQYF. CDR3 DNA sequence: TGTGCCAGCAGGGGACCGGGACAGGGGTACGAGCAGTACTTC.

This chain joins TRBV6-6 and TRBJ1-1; possible D gene TRBD1, 6 bases. CDR3 length equals 14 residues. Deletions cut 7 bases from V and 2 bases from J, with 14 bases between. Germline values: CDR1 MNHNY, CDR2 SVGAGI (reference sequence). CDR3 residues: CASIAGATNTEAFF. DNA for the CDR3: TGTGCCAGCATCGCAGGGGCAACAAACACTGAAGCTTTCTTT.

V and J are TRBV28 and TRBJ2-4; 7 nucleotides match TRBD1. The V and J ends lost 2 bases and 8 bases, in that order; junction bases with no gene match: 12. CDR1 and CDR2 from the germline V gene are MDHEN and SYDVKM. The CDR3 extends over 16 amino acids. The CDR3 loop reads CASSLPGQTLVYIQYF. CDR3 in DNA: TGTGCCAGCAGTTTACCGGGACAGACGCTCGTGTACATTCAGTACTTC.

V gene TRBV7-9 combines with J gene TRBJ1-2; 8 bases match TRBD1. There are 15 residues in the CDR3. J lost 7 bases, V lost 0 bases, and 7 bases had no gene match. From germline, CDR1 is SEHNR and CDR2 FQNEAQ (reference sequence). In nucleotides, the CDR3 is TGTGCCAGCAGCTTAGCGGACAGGGCGGAGGCTGGCTACACCTTC. This encodes CASSLADRAEAGYTF.

The chain joins TRBV7-3 to TRBJ2-2, with D possibly matching TRBD1 (6 bases). There are 16 residues in the CDR3. Germline V lookup: CDR1 SGHTA, CDR2 FQGTGA. The ends were cut back, 0 bases at V and 1 base at J, with 9 bases in the middle. The CDR3 is CASSLTGTKNTGELFF. CDR3 nucleotide sequence: TGTGCCAGCAGCTTAACGGGGACAAAGAACACCGGGGAGCTGTTTTTT.

The chain carries TRBV20-1 and TRBJ2-7; D is undetermined. The CDR3 loop spans 11 amino acids. The V end was cut by 5 bases, the J end by 2 bases, with 7 bases between. Germline V gene sequence: CDR1 DFQATT, CDR2 SNEGSKA (reference sequence). The CDR3 loop reads CSAFKTYEQYF. Here the CDR3 DNA reads TGCAGTGCTTTTAAAACCTACGAGCAGTACTTC.

The chain has TRBV10-2 and TRBJ1-3; D is ambiguous. The CDR3 has 14 residues. The V end was cut by 0 bases, the J end by 11 bases, with 14 bases between. CDR1 and CDR2 from the germline V gene are WSHSY and SAAADI. The CDR3 loop is CASSESRTPRPIYF. CDR3 DNA: TGCGCCAGCAGTGAGTCCAGGACTCCCCGGCCCATATATTTT.

The chain is built from TRBV18 and TRBJ2-2, with D possibly matching TRBD2 (6 bases). V lost 5 bases and J 4 bases, leaving 17 bases between the germline ends. From germline, CDR1 is KGHSH and CDR2 LQKENI. The CDR3 length is 16 residues. The CDR3 DNA follows: TGTGCCAGCTCAACCTACCCCCCCGGGGGCACCGGGGAGCTGTTTTTT. This sequence encodes CASSTYPPGGTGELFF.

The chain joins TRBV10-3 to TRBJ2-3; D not resolved. The ends were cut back, 4 bases at V and 0 bases at J, with 8 bases in the middle. CDR3 length equals 14 residues. Germline CDR1 and CDR2: ENHRY and SYGVKD. CDR3 DNA sequence: TGTGCCATCAGTGGCAGGTTTAGCACAGATACGCAGTATTTT. Its translation: CAISGRFSTDTQYF.